This paragraph covers one TCR beta chain sequence. The antigen this receptor binds is unknown. The sample holds no much larger clone one base away, and base qualities are not on file. The cohort was made up of about 610 healthy bone marrow donors. All cohort members were sampled while nominally healthy, although unrecorded immune exposures were likely present. CMV serostatus was positive for roughly 290 and negative for about 50% of the roughly 670 cohort members, and was not recorded for this donor. Each donor provided a peripheral blood sample, and peripheral blood mononuclear cells were used for TCR beta sequencing. Genomic DNA extraction from the blood cell samples was performed with the Qiagen DNeasy Blood Extraction Kit. Libraries were built with the immunoSEQ multiplex PCR assay. A mixture of 60 forward primers for TCR Vbeta segments and 13 reverse primers for TCR Jbeta segments was used in the multiplex PCR. The CDR3 region of rearranged TCR beta genes was amplified from genomic DNA with a multiplex PCR assay. Amplified TCR beta libraries were sequenced as 87-base-pair reads on the Illumina HiSeq System. Concerning the study's data processing: A later analysis counted about 80 million unique TCR beta chains across the 550 to 800 repertoires, and some 11 million of these chains were shared by at least two donors. A nearest-neighbor algorithm error-corrected the raw reads and collapsed the reads into unique sequences, merging closely related sequences to remove PCR and sequencing errors. To assign V, D and J gene segments, CDR3 sequences were aligned to IMGT reference sequences. For a sequence to be retained, a match of at least six nucleotides was required to both a V gene segment and a J gene segment. A rearrangement was called productive if the CDR3 had no stop codons and remained in frame with V and J, and every other rearrangement was called non-productive. CDR3 was defined according to IMGT convention as the region running from the second conserved V-encoded cysteine to the conserved J-encoded phenylalanine. In an earlier analysis of 587 of the donors, sequences lacking an unambiguous match to a single V gene segment were excluded. In an earlier analysis of approximately 590 of the donors, V segments were called functional above 56.7% productive rearrangements and were called segregating when the between-donor standard deviation exceeded 5%. A statistical classification framework was developed to diagnose cytomegalovirus status using the catalog of TCR beta chain sequences. In a later analysis, TCR nucleotide sequences were compared against IMGT/GENE-DB human TR gene sequences so that V and J genes could be assigned. The TCRdist pipeline was used in a later analysis to assign CDR3 sequences and most-parsimonious VDJ recombination scenarios. In a later analysis, each TCR beta chain was defined by its CDR3 amino acid sequence together with its V-gene family, and reads lacking a unique V-gene family were excluded. As a way to deal with suspected cross-contamination and a sequencing artifact, a later analysis dropped hundreds of nucleotide sequences that were highly shared and had low generation probability. For each public chain, a later analysis derived a clonal expansion index from normalized ranks of inferred template counts within each repertoire. In a later analysis, generation probabilities were computed with a VDJ recombination model fitted to out-of-frame rearrangements, and the resulting probabilities were checked against IGoR. In a later analysis, hypergeometric tests were used to score TCR-TCR, TCR-HLA and TCR-CMV co-occurrence, with a repertoire-size bias correction applied to TCR pairs. A later analysis estimated false discovery rates by permuting HLA or CMV assignments 20 times. In a later analysis, co-occurring TCRs were grouped using DBSCAN, with TCRdist sequence similarity added in when clustering inside HLA-allele-positive subsets. Co-occurrence clustering excluded repertoires with fewer than 30,000 or more than 120,000 public chains, plus five with anomalous nucleotide sharing. In its TCRdb copy, this immuneACCESS table keeps in-frame sequences only and misses some clones. Where compared with another copy, unresolved V genes explain less than half of these, and the others have no known cause. Clone size and V and J calls were adopted from that table, with D and trimming inferred from the DNA. For this sample there are around 150,000 clones; approximately 62% appear just once. The ten most abundant clones make up around 1.6% of the sample.

This sample was taken from a study of cytomegalovirus exposure and HLA in healthy donors (dated by TCRdb to the late 2010s). With respect to the entire study: In an earlier analysis of some 610 of the donors, 276 Gb of sequence data and 117 million unique TCR beta sequences from 180 million or so T cells were reported. An early release covering approximately 600 HLA-typed donors comprised around 300 gigabases of sequencing data and tens of millions of unique TCR sequences. The genetic ancestry cluster associated with self-reported Caucasian donors included 81% of the 300 to 450 genotyped donors. The study aimed to test whether cataloging public T cell receptors could reveal signatures of past pathogen exposure. Using immunosequencing, the study profiled T cell repertoires from about 610 subjects and related those repertoires to cytomegalovirus serostatus. A separate validation cohort of about 110 different subjects was used in addition to the approximately 700-subject first cohort. To predict cytomegalovirus infection status, the study combined high-throughput TCR immunosequencing, statistical association of individual TCRs with disease status, and machine learning. In a later analysis, previously published TCR beta repertoires from 550 to 750 donors were re-analyzed and high-resolution HLA genotyping was added so that TCR occurrence patterns could be studied. The later analysis used no new phenotypic data to find candidate immune exposures, relying instead on TCR beta sequences and their occurrence across donors. An earlier analysis of some 600 of the donors applied high-throughput TCR beta sequencing to assess whether each TCR beta V gene segment acted as functional or pseudogenic. Donor age, sex, ethnicity and CMV serostatus were compiled alongside the repertoire data. A later genetic analysis took genome-wide SNP genotypes for 398 of the 666 donors and used that subset as a discovery cohort. All discovery cohort repertoires had been generated using a single sequencing platform. Class I and class II HLA loci were covered by the typing at four-digit resolution. The number of donors typed differed by locus, with about 629-630 for A, B, C, DRB1 and DQB1, around 520 for DQA1, nearly 610 for DPA1, and 400 to 490 for DPB1. About 5 DR-DQ haplotypes were handled as single units for association and clustering, since linkage in the cohort was strong. Among around 400 genotyped donors of the cohort, an average of around 240,000 unique TCR beta nucleotide sequences were sequenced per donor, roughly 20% of them non-productive. Study-wide conclusions, independent of this receptor: In a later analysis, HLA-associated TCR beta chains were found to be more clonally expanded and to have lower generation probabilities than equally common non-associated chains. Several of the top co-occurrence clusters appeared to be linked to parvovirus B19, influenza, CMV and Epstein-Barr virus, according to a later analysis. At a false discovery rate of 0.05, a later analysis linked 15,000 to 20,000 TCR beta sequences to specific HLA alleles. V-gene and J-gene trimming of TCR beta chains was associated with a missense DCLRE1C variant in a later genetic analysis, and the association was replicated in an independent cohort. A few of the identified cytomegalovirus-associated TCR beta chains were confirmed in vitro to be specific for cytomegalovirus antigens. A cluster of highly shared sequence variants was judged likely to represent a technical artifact of the sequencing pipeline. A further reported finding was that TCR beta sequences accurately predicted the HLA-A and HLA-B alleles for most subjects in the first cohort. The authors suggested that the approach could potentially be extended to other disease states and immunological phenotypes. In a later genetic analysis, fewer N-insertions in productive TCRs were reported among donors in an Asian-associated ancestry cluster than the approximately 710-donor mean. According to a later analysis, most CMV-associated TCR beta chains appeared to be HLA-restricted, and the HLA associations seemed to be driven largely by CMV exposure. In this cohort, only TCR beta chains were sequenced, and detectable features were limited by the absence of alpha or paired-chain data. Linkage disequilibrium might explain the correlated functional status among segregating V segments, but an unknown experimental factor could not be ruled out. Because the 87-base-pair reads could not distinguish some IMGT-functional V segments, including TRBV6-2 and TRBV6-3, those segments were excluded. In an earlier analysis of 587 of the donors, most TCR beta V segments appeared in productive rearrangements about 87% or about 30% of the time, broadly matching IMGT annotations. Immune exposure information for the cohort was limited to CMV serostatus. The study listed 150 to 200 TCR beta chains as associated with cytomegalovirus. Assigning TCR associations to individual alleles was difficult when HLA alleles, especially DR and DQ, strongly co-occurred. Because HLA typing was unavailable for some donors at each locus, only the typed subset was used in association tests. A later analysis found that TCR association rates varied across HLA loci, with DRB1 alleles showing the most associated TCRs and HLA-C alleles the fewest. About 15 rarely observed V segments, including chromosome 9 orphons, were excluded from the earlier analysis of a few hundred of the donors because counts were too low. While some public TCRs were present in many individuals, most TCR sequences turned up only very rarely across donors. Cytomegalovirus status was reported to be diagnosed by the classifier with high specificity and sensitivity in both the original and validation cohorts. Sequencing depth was assumed to be roughly uniform across donors in the presence/absence analyses, though that assumption may not hold.

Its CDR3 holds 13 amino acids, cysteine through phenylalanine. The DNA shown is the 39-base CDR3, in frame from base 1. The germline ends are 14 bases apart after V is trimmed by 4 bases and J by 7 bases. CDR1 is given as SGHNT and CDR2 as YYREEE, both from the germline V gene (reference sequence). Here the chain combines TRBV5-4 and TRBJ1-1, and perhaps TRBD1 as D gene, on 5 matching bases. Input material: PBMCs. The receptor's source is a human donor in good health. The CDR3 has the sequence CASSPGGRFEAFF. Read as DNA, the sequence is TGTGCCAGCAGCCCGGGGGGGAGGTTTGAAGCTTTCTTT.